One and the same sample provided the 18 T cell receptor beta chains below, sequenced in a study of T cells in Graves' hyperthyroidism and ophthalmopathy. TCR beta CDR3 sequences were amplified from RNA transcripts. First-round RT-PCR targeting the TCR CDR3 was performed with the HTBI primer set. MiXCR, run by TCRdb on the multiplex PCR reads, gives a single entry per CDR3 protein. The table has around 25,000 distinct CDR3 sequences, 49% seen once; the top ten hold around 23%. Sequencing was carried out using blood. These receptors all stem from a woman between 35 and 50 years old with Graves' hyperthyroidism that later progressed to Graves' ophthalmopathy.

The chain has TRBV2 and TRBJ1-2; TRBD1 is a possible D gene (5 bases). The CDR3 is 13 residues long. Germline assignment: CDR1 SNHLY and CDR2 FYNNEI. V gave up 8 bases and J gave up 0 bases, with 10 bases separating them. The CDR3 sequence is CASRQTPNYGYTF. The CDR3 DNA is TGTGCCAGCCGACAGACTCCTAACTATGGCTACACCTTC.

This clonotype appeared once. The V gene is TRBV2, the J gene TRBJ1-1; TRBD1 matches at 7 bases. V dropped 6 bases and J dropped 5; count of bases not matched to a gene: 6. The CDR3 is made up of 13 amino acids. Per germline, CDR1 SNHLY and CDR2 FYNNEI. The CDR3 DNA follows: TGTGCCAGCAGACAGGGGCAGGGGACTGAAGCTTTCTTT. The encoded protein is CASRQGQGTEAFF. Using reference TRBV2 and TRBJ1-1 for the parts outside the CDR3, the full variable domain is EPEVTQTPSHQVTQMGQEVILRCVPISNHLYFYWYRQILGQKVEFLVSFYNNEISEKSEIFDDQFSVERPDGSNFTLKIRSTKLEDSAMYFCASRQGQGTEAFFGQGTRLTVV.

This chain links TRBV6-1 with TRBJ2-5, with D hard to call. The CDR3 extends over 10 amino acids. The germline V gene has CDR1 MNHNS and CDR2 SASEGT. Trimming stripped 1 base from V and 9 bases from J, with 3 bases between. The CDR3 nucleotides are TGTGCCAGCAGTGAAGGGGCCCAGTACTTC. It specifies CASSEGAQYF.

This chain joins TRBV2 and TRBJ2-1; D is possibly TRBD1 or TRBD2 (5 bases each). Germline V gives CDR1 SNHLY, CDR2 FYNNEI. CDR3 length: 13 amino acids. Trimming left V 10 bases short and J 7 bases short, with 17 bases between. This chain's CDR3 is CATSGRMPNEQFF. CDR3 bases: TGTGCCACCTCGGGACGGATGCCGAATGAGCAGTTCTTC.

At least ten counts were recorded for this clonotype. This chain links TRBV6-1 with TRBJ2-7, with TRBD2 matching over 11 bases. The CDR3 length is 18 residues. With V trimmed by 0 bases and J by 3 bases, 10 bases remained unmatched. Germline CDR1 and CDR2: MNHNS and SASEGT. The DNA for the CDR3 is TGTGCCAGCAGTGAAGCGCCCGTGGGACTAGCGGCTGTCTACGAGCAGTACTTC. Translation gives CASSEAPVGLAAVYEQYF.

J is TRBJ1-2 and V is TRBV2; D unresolved. Germline V lookup: CDR1 SNHLY, CDR2 FYNNEI. The CDR3 is made up of 12 amino acids. With 3 bases removed from V and 6 bases from J, the gap between germline ends came to 8 bases. CDR3 protein: CASSERADGYTF. The CDR3 nucleotides read TGTGCCAGCAGTGAGCGAGCGGATGGCTACACCTTC.

A word on this clonotype: A much larger clone lies one base from this, so it may be a read error. V usage is TRBV28 and J usage is TRBJ2-1; 8 bases align to TRBD2. Per the germline V gene, CDR1 is MDHEN and CDR2 is SYDVKM. The V segment lost 8 bases and the J segment 8 bases; nucleotides outside the gene matches: 11. The CDR3 has 14 residues. The CDR3 coding sequence is TGTGCCAGCCAATCAGCGGGAGATGGTTATGAGCAGTTCTTC. It is translated as CASQSAGDGYEQFF.

The chain is built from TRBV19 and TRBJ2-7, with D unresolved. Trimming shortened V by 5 bases and J by 9 bases, and 11 bases separated the two germline ends. The CDR3 has 11 residues. Per the germline V gene, CDR1 is LNHDA and CDR2 is SQIVND (reference sequence). Here the CDR3 reads CASSAQNVQYF. In DNA form, the CDR3 reads TGTGCCAGTAGTGCTCAAAATGTGCAGTACTTC.

Ten or more counts support this clonotype. The chain employs TRBV6-1 and TRBJ2-3, with D tentatively TRBD1 (6 bases). The CDR3 runs to 15 residues. Trimming pared 6 bases from V and 0 bases from J, leaving 13 bases between. Germline V gives CDR1 MNHNS, CDR2 SASEGT. The CDR3 region is CASRVSGHSTDTQYF. CDR3 bases: TGTGCCAGCAGGGTTTCGGGACATAGCACAGATACGCAGTATTTT.

V gene TRBV7-3 combines with J gene TRBJ2-1; possible D gene TRBD2, 5 bases. Germline V lookup: CDR1 SGHTA, CDR2 FQGTGA. The CDR3 totals 15 residues. The ends were cut back, 5 bases at V and 0 bases at J, with 11 bases in the middle. The CDR3 DNA sequence: TGTGCCAGCAGCCCAGCGGCCAGCTCCTACAATGAGCAGTTCTTC. Protein product: CASSPAASSYNEQFF.

The V and J genes are TRBV12-3 or TRBV12-4 and TRBJ2-7, with 12 bases identical to TRBD2. Trimming at V came to 1 base and at J to 7 bases, leaving 5 bases not matched to a gene. The CDR3 is made up of 15 amino acids. CDR3 residues: CASSLDLAGGREQYF. CDR3 bases: TGTGCCAGCAGTTTAGACCTAGCGGGAGGGCGTGAGCAGTACTTC.

In this sample, this clonotype turned up a few times. The chain employs TRBV15 and TRBJ2-5; the D call may be TRBD1 or TRBD2 (6 bases each). This CDR3 spans 15 amino acids. Germline V lookup: CDR1 LNHNV, CDR2 YYDKDF (reference sequence). V lost 0 bases, J lost 4 bases, and 12 bases lay in between. The CDR3, as DNA: TGTGCCACCAGCAGAGATCTGAGGGGGGCAGAGACCCAGTACTTC. Protein product: CATSRDLRGAETQYF.

The chain links TRBV13 to TRBJ1-3; 8 bases align to TRBD1. Germline CDR1 PRHDT, CDR2 FYEKMQ (reference sequence). The CDR3 runs to 15 residues. The V gene end was trimmed by 6 bases and the J gene end by 0 bases; junction bases not matched to a gene: 4. CDR3 DNA sequence: TGTGCCAGCAGAAGGACAGGGACCTCTGGAAACACCATATATTTT. The encoded protein is CASRRTGTSGNTIYF.

The CDR3 nucleotides are TGTGCCAGCAGTTTATTACACGAGCAGTACTTC. Its translation: CASSLLHEQYF. The chain links TRBV28 to TRBJ2-7; D is ambiguous. Germline V gives CDR1 MDHEN, CDR2 SYDVKM. V lost 1 base, J lost 5 bases, and 3 bases lay in between. The CDR3 consists of 11 residues.

The chain joins TRBV6-5 to TRBJ2-3; 8 nucleotides line up with TRBD2. In germline, CDR1 is MNHEY, CDR2 SVGAGI. The CDR3 length is 15 residues. Trimming at V came to 5 bases and at J to 1 base, leaving 5 bases not matched to a gene. DNA of the CDR3: TGTGCCAGCAGTCAAATAGCGGGACGCACAGATACGCAGTATTTT. Protein product: CASSQIAGRTDTQYF.

This rearrangement joins TRBV5-1 to TRBJ1-6, with D possibly being TRBD1 (6 bases). Germline CDR1 SGHRS, CDR2 YFSETQ. CDR3 length: 15 amino acids. Trimming took off 4 bases at V and 8 bases at J, with 16 bases between the two ends. The CDR3 spells CASSGTTGYDSPLHF. CDR3 sequence (DNA): TGCGCCAGCAGCGGTACCACAGGGTATGATTCACCCCTCCACTTT.

This chain uses TRBV5-1 with TRBJ1-6; D might be TRBD1 (6 bases). V was clipped by 0 bases and J by 8 bases, with 15 bases between them. CDR1 and CDR2 (germline): SGHRS, YFSETQ. The CDR3 runs 16 residues. This CDR3 reads CASSLVFREGDSPLHF. DNA of the CDR3: TGCGCCAGCAGCTTGGTGTTTCGGGAGGGGGATTCACCCCTCCACTTT.

The chain joins TRBV7-8 to TRBJ2-7; D call uncertain. Per germline, CDR1 SGHVS and CDR2 FQNEAQ. The CDR3 totals 12 residues. Deletions cut 2 bases from V and 4 bases from J, with 6 bases between. CDR3 coding DNA: TGTGCCAGCAGCTTAACGCTTTACGAGCAGTACTTC. It specifies CASSLTLYEQYF.